The 29 T cell receptor beta chains reported below all come from one sample, sequenced in a study of blood T cell repertoires in COVID-19. This table comes from immunoSEQ multiplex PCR, and its TCRdb copy is limited to in-frame clones, with some not included. The data show tens of thousands of clones, 85% to 90% seen once. Sequencing was carried out using peripheral blood. All receptors come from a man aged 65 to 79 with active or convalescent COVID-19.

The rearrangement joins TRBV4-2 to TRBJ2-7; 7 bases map to TRBD1. The CDR3 has 16 amino acids. Germline CDR1 reads LGHNA; CDR2 reads YNFKEQ. J gave up 0 bases and V 0 bases, and 5 bases lay outside the gene matches. CDR3 DNA: TGTGCCAGCAGCCAAGAGGAAGGGACAGCCTCCTACGAGCAGTACTTC. This sequence encodes CASSQEEGTASYEQYF.

The chain employs TRBV3-1 (or the pseudogene TRBV3-2) and TRBJ2-1, with D possibly TRBD1 on 5 matching bases. The CDR3 sequence is 16 residues long. Deletions cut 3 bases from V and 5 bases from J, with 17 bases between. The germline V gene has CDR1 LGHDT and CDR2 YNNKEL (reference sequence). The CDR3 DNA follows: TGTGCCAGCAGCCATAAAGAGTTCCCAGGGCACAATGAGCAGTTCTTC. Translation gives CASSHKEFPGHNEQFF.

This chain uses TRBV5-1 with TRBJ2-7; 7 nucleotides agree with TRBD2. In germline, CDR1 is SGHRS, CDR2 YFSETQ. The ends lost 4 bases at V and 0 bases at J; junction bases unmatched: 10. The CDR3 extends over 16 amino acids. The CDR3 nucleotides are TGCGCCAGCAGCATCTCAGGGAGGGCGAGCTCCTACGAGCAGTACTTC. Residues: CASSISGRASSYEQYF.

The chain links TRBV29-1 to TRBJ1-4; D is possibly TRBD1 (5 bases). The CDR3 totals 14 residues. Germline V gene lookup returns CDR1 SQVTM and CDR2 ANQGSEA. Trimming left V 6 bases short and J 3 bases short, with 14 bases between. The CDR3 loop reads CSVASGTANEKLFF. The CDR3 DNA follows: TGCAGCGTCGCCTCAGGGACTGCTAATGAAAAACTGTTTTTT.

This clone came up once. The CDR3 DNA follows: TGTGCCACCAGCAGAGACTATGTCTACGAGCAGTACTTC. Translating it yields CATSRDYVYEQYF. V gene TRBV15 combines with J gene TRBJ2-7; unclear D gene. The CDR3 has 13 residues. Germline CDR1 reads LNHNV; CDR2 reads YYDKDF (reference sequence). Trimming pared 0 bases from V and 3 bases from J, leaving 6 bases between.

V and J are TRBV28 and TRBJ1-2; the D gene is possibly TRBD1 (6 bases). Germline V gene sequence: CDR1 MDHEN, CDR2 SYDVKM. This CDR3 has 15 residues. V lost 5 bases to trimming and J lost 4 bases, with 17 bases between them. CDR3 sequence reads: CASSLGQLQSYGYTF. DNA of the CDR3: TGTGCCAGCAGTCTCGGACAGCTTCAAAGCTATGGCTACACCTTC.

The V gene is TRBV10-3, the J gene TRBJ2-1; possible D gene TRBD2, 5 bases. The CDR3 extends over 17 amino acids. Trimming removed 3 bases at V and 1 base at J, with 16 bases between. Germline CDR1 ENHRY, CDR2 SYGVKD. CDR3 in amino acids: CAISDPVWGESYNEQFF. For the CDR3, the DNA is TGTGCCATCAGTGACCCGGTTTGGGGAGAATCCTACAATGAGCAGTTCTTC.

CDR3 amino acids: CASSSRTGKNIQYF. The CDR3, as DNA: TGCGCCAGCAGCTCCCGGACAGGCAAAAACATTCAGTACTTC. V is TRBV5-1 and J is TRBJ2-4; 7 bases fit TRBD1. J was trimmed by 3 bases and V by 3 bases; bases with no gene match: 3. There are 14 residues in the CDR3. Germline CDR1 and CDR2: SGHRS and YFSETQ.

The chain couples TRBV30 to TRBJ1-1; 12 positions agree with TRBD1. Germline values: CDR1 GTSNPN, CDR2 SVGIG (reference sequence). With 3 bases clipped from V and 11 bases from J, the junction kept 10 bases outside the gene matches. The CDR3 consists of 14 residues. The CDR3 DNA reads as TGTGCCTGGAGGAGACCGGGACAGGGGGCCGGGGCTTTCTTT. As protein: CAWRRPGQGAGAFF.

The chain links TRBV2 to TRBJ2-1; the D is unclear. Germline values: CDR1 SNHLY, CDR2 FYNNEI. The V end lost 10 bases, the J end lost 0 bases, and 10 bases lay between the germline ends. The CDR3 has 13 residues. CDR3 DNA: TGTGCCACTACAGTGAACTCCTACAATGAGCAGTTCTTC. Residues: CATTVNSYNEQFF.

CDR3 in amino acids: CASSYTGGPTNTGELFF. CDR3 bases: TGTGCCAGCAGCTATACAGGGGGCCCTACGAACACCGGGGAGCTGTTTTTT. The chain uses TRBV5-4 and TRBJ2-2; 9 nucleotides match TRBD1. J gave up 0 bases and V 3 bases, and 6 bases lay outside the gene matches. The CDR3 length is 17 residues. Germline V gene data show CDR1 as SGHNT and CDR2 as YYREEE (reference sequence).

Only a few counts were recorded for this clone. CDR3 coding DNA: TGTGCCAGCAGCGCTCGGGGGGCGAACACCGGGGAGCTGTTTTTT. Amino acids: CASSARGANTGELFF. This chain joins TRBV9 and TRBJ2-2; 7 nucleotides align to TRBD2. Losses at the gene ends were 3 bases for V and 0 bases for J; bases not matched to a gene: 2. CDR1 and CDR2 from the germline V gene are SGDLS and YYNGEE. This CDR3 region has 15 residues.

The table lists this clone with a few counts. This chain uses TRBV28 with TRBJ1-6, with 9 bases that match TRBD1. Looked up from germline, CDR1 is MDHEN and CDR2 is SYDVKM. The CDR3 covers 15 residues. After removal of 6 bases from V and 8 bases from J, the junction contained 8 bases not matched to a gene. CDR3 DNA sequence: TGTGCCAGCAGAACACCGGGACAGGGATATTCACCCCTCCACTTT. Translating it yields CASRTPGQGYSPLHF.

This sequence joins TRBV5-1 and TRBJ1-1; D uncertain. The CDR3 is made up of 13 amino acids. Germline-derived CDR1 and CDR2 are SGHRS and YFSETQ. V lost 0 bases, J lost 1 base, and 4 bases lay in between. The CDR3 is CASSLDKNTEAFF. The CDR3 bases are TGCGCCAGCAGCTTGGACAAGAACACTGAAGCTTTCTTT.

V is TRBV5-1 and J is TRBJ2-5; D perhaps matches TRBD1 (6 bases). There are 14 residues in the CDR3. Per germline, CDR1 SGHRS and CDR2 YFSETQ. The V end was cut by 2 bases, the J end by 4 bases, with 12 bases between. The CDR3 loop reads CASSFDRPAETQYF. CDR3 nucleotides: TGCGCCAGCAGCTTTGACAGGCCTGCAGAGACCCAGTACTTC.

The J gene is TRBJ2-1, the V gene TRBV6-6, with D perhaps matching TRBD1 (5 bases). The CDR3 spans 12 residues. The germline V gene encodes CDR1 MNHNY and CDR2 SVGAGI (reference sequence). Trimming removed 5 bases from V and 8 bases from J, with 10 bases in between. Written as DNA, the CDR3 is TGTGCCAGCAGTAGGCAGGGCCATGAGCAGTTCTTC. Translation: CASSRQGHEQFF.

CDR3 amino acids: CSASGTSVYEQYF. CDR3 nucleotide sequence: TGCAGCGCCTCCGGGACTAGCGTCTACGAGCAGTACTTC. The genes are TRBV29-1 and TRBJ2-7; 10 bases are shared with TRBD2. This CDR3 comprises 13 residues. Looked up from germline, CDR1 is SQVTM and CDR2 is ANQGSEA. Trimming at V came to 7 bases and at J to 3 bases, leaving 6 bases not matched to a gene.

J is TRBJ2-7 and V is TRBV7-2, with 12 nucleotides matching TRBD2. The germline V gene encodes CDR1 SGHTA and CDR2 FQGNSA. The CDR3 sequence is 16 residues long. The V gene end was trimmed by 4 bases and the J gene end by 1 base; junction bases not matched to a gene: 5. The CDR3 bases are TGTGCCAGCAGCTCGAGGACTAGCGGGACTTCCTACGAGCAGTACTTC. Translated: CASSSRTSGTSYEQYF.

This chain links TRBV7-3 with TRBJ2-1, with 9 bases fitting TRBD1. V was clipped by 2 bases and J by 8 bases; unmatched bases: 7. CDR1 is SGHTA, CDR2 FQGTGA, per germline. This CDR3 contains 15 residues. The CDR3 DNA reads TGTGCCAGCAGCTTATCACAGGGGGCGTGGGATGAGCAGTTCTTC. Translated: CASSLSQGAWDEQFF.

This clone was seen ten or more times. This chain uses TRBV6-2 or TRBV6-3 with TRBJ1-5, with 7 bases identical to TRBD1. Trimming took 6 bases from V and 7 from J; bases not matched to a gene: 9. This CDR3 is 14 amino acids long. Germline-derived CDR1 and CDR2 are MNHEY and SVGEGT. This chain's CDR3 is CASSQTGNDQPQHF. In DNA, the CDR3 is TGTGCCAGCAGCCAGACAGGGAACGACCAGCCCCAGCATTTT.

V usage is TRBV5-6 and J usage is TRBJ1-2; 9 bases match TRBD1. The CDR3 sequence is 15 residues long. Unmatched junction bases numbered 8, after V lost 4 bases and J lost 4 bases. Germline-derived CDR1 and CDR2 are SGHDT and YYEEEE. The CDR3 sequence is CASSVGGQGAYGYTF. CDR3 coding DNA: TGTGCCAGCAGCGTGGGGGGACAGGGCGCCTATGGCTACACCTTC.

V is TRBV3-1 (or the pseudogene TRBV3-2) and J is TRBJ2-7, with TRBD1 identical over 7 bases. Germline V lookup: CDR1 LGHDT, CDR2 YNNKEL (reference sequence). After removal of 4 bases from V and 3 bases from J, the junction contained 9 bases not matched to a gene. The CDR3 is made up of 15 amino acids. CDR3 nucleotide sequence: TGTGCCAGCAGCCCCCCGAGGGGACAGCTCTACGAGCAGTACTTC. As protein: CASSPPRGQLYEQYF.

The chain recombines TRBV30 with TRBJ1-1; 7 positions match TRBD1. V was pared by 3 bases and J by 6 bases, with 10 bases of the junction left unmatched. In germline, CDR1 is GTSNPN, CDR2 SVGIG (reference sequence). This CDR3 has 14 residues. The DNA for the CDR3 is TGTGCCTGGAGGCCCACAGGGGCCAGCGCTGAAGCTTTCTTT. This encodes CAWRPTGASAEAFF. Full variable domain (missing parts from reference TRBV30 and TRBJ1-1): SQTIHQWPATLVQPVGSPLSLECTVEGTSNPNLYWYRQAAGRGLQLLFYSVGIGQISSEVPQNLSASRPQDRQFILSSKKLLLSDSGFYLCAWRPTGASAEAFFGQGTRLTVV.

The CDR3 loop is CASSYSRLAWGYGQFF. The DNA of the CDR3 is TGTGCCAGCAGTTACTCCAGACTAGCGTGGGGATACGGGCAGTTCTTC. The gene calls are TRBV6-5 and TRBJ2-1; the match to TRBD2 covers 8 bases. This CDR3 has 16 residues. V gave up 0 bases and J gave up 12 bases; unmatched junction bases: 13. Germline CDR1 and CDR2: MNHEY and SVGAGI.

The V gene is TRBV9, the J gene TRBJ1-1; D is possibly TRBD1 (5 bases). V was shortened by 4 bases and J by 5 bases, with 18 bases between the two germline ends. CDR3 length: 15 residues. Germline V CDR1 and CDR2: SGDLS, YYNGEE. This CDR3 is CASSPQGAGGTEAFF. The DNA of the CDR3 is TGTGCCAGCAGCCCCCAAGGGGCGGGAGGTACTGAAGCTTTCTTT. Based on the CDR3 plus reference TRBV9 and TRBJ1-1, the full variable domain is DSGVTQTPKHLITATGQRVTLRCSPRSGDLSVYWYQQSLDQGLQFLIQYYNGEERAKGNILERFSAQQFPDLHSELNLSSLELGDSALYFCASSPQGAGGTEAFFGQGTRLTVV.

This clone appeared a single time. The chain links TRBV7-6 to TRBJ2-3; 10 nucleotides match TRBD2. Trimming at V came to 5 bases and at J to 0 bases, leaving 11 bases not matched to a gene. The CDR3 has 18 residues. From germline, CDR1 is SGHVS and CDR2 FNYEAQ. This CDR3 reads CASSHTGTSDSSTDTQYF. The CDR3 DNA reads as TGTGCCAGCAGCCACACCGGGACTAGCGACTCTAGCACAGATACGCAGTATTTT.

In this sample, this clone turned up once. The V call is TRBV30, the J call TRBJ1-5, with D perhaps TRBD1 (6 bases). V lost 0 bases and J lost 10, with 19 bases in between. The CDR3 extends over 15 amino acids. The germline V gene encodes CDR1 GTSNPN and CDR2 SVGIG (reference sequence). CDR3 DNA: TGTGCCTGGAGTGTAACGGGGTCAGGGGCTCACCCCCAGCATTTT. It encodes CAWSVTGSGAHPQHF. Complete variable domain (other parts from reference TRBV30 and TRBJ1-5): SQTIHQWPATLVQPVGSPLSLECTVEGTSNPNLYWYRQAAGRGLQLLFYSVGIGQISSEVPQNLSASRPQDRQFILSSKKLLLSDSGFYLCAWSVTGSGAHPQHFGDGTRLSIL.

The chain recombines TRBV6-2 or TRBV6-3 with TRBJ2-6, with D possibly being TRBD2 (6 bases). Germline lookup yields CDR1 MNHEY and CDR2 SVGEGT. Trimming took off 2 bases at V and 0 bases at J, with 8 bases between the two ends. The CDR3 loop spans 16 amino acids. In nucleotides, the CDR3 is TGTGCCAGCAGTTACGGAGGGGCCTCTGGGGCCAACGTCCTGACTTTC. Translation gives CASSYGGASGANVLTF.

CDR3 protein: CASRGSIGSPLHF. The CDR3 nucleotides are TGTGCCAGCAGGGGGAGTATCGGTTCACCCCTCCACTTT. J is TRBJ1-6 and V is TRBV2, with unresolved D. CDR1 is SNHLY and CDR2 is FYNNEI in the germline V gene. The CDR3 covers 13 residues. Trimming stripped 6 bases from V and 9 bases from J, with 12 bases between.